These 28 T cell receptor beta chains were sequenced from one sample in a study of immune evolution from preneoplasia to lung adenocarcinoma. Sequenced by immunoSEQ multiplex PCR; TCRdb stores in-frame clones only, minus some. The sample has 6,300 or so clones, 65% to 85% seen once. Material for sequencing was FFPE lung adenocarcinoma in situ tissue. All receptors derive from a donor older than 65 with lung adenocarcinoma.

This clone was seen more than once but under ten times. CDR3 sequence: CASSLDGTSYNEQFF. The CDR3 region has the DNA TGTGCCAGCAGCTTAGATGGGACTAGCTACAATGAGCAGTTCTTC. The V gene is TRBV7-2, the J gene TRBJ2-1; 8 bases line up with TRBD2. The V and J ends lost 1 base and 3 bases, in that order; junction bases with no gene match: 2. The germline V gene has CDR1 SGHTA and CDR2 FQGNSA. The CDR3 has 15 amino acids.

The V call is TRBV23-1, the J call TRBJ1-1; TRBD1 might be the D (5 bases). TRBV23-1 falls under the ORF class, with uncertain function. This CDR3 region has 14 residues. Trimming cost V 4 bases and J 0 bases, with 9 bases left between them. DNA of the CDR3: TGCGCCAGCAGTCTTGGGGGTATGAACACTGAAGCTTTCTTT. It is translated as CASSLGGMNTEAFF.

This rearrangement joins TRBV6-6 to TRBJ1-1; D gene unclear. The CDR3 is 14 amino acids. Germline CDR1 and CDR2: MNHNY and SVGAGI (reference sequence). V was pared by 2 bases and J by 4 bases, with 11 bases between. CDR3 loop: CASSYREGTTEAFF. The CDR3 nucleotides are TGTGCCAGCAGTTACAGGGAGGGAACCACTGAAGCTTTCTTT.

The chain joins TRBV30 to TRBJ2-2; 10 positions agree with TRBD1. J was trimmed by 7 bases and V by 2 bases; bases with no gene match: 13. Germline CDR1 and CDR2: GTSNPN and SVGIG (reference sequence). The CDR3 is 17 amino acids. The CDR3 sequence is CAWSRGGQGTGVGELFF. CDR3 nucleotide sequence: TGTGCCTGGAGTCGCGGGGGTCAGGGGACAGGGGTCGGGGAGCTGTTTTTT.

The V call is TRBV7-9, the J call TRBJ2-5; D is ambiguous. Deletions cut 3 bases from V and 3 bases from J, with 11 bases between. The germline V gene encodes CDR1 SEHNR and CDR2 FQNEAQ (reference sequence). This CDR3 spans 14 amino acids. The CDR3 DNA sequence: TGTGCCAGCAGCTTCCAAAGTGGGAAAGAGACCCAGTACTTC. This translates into CASSFQSGKETQYF.

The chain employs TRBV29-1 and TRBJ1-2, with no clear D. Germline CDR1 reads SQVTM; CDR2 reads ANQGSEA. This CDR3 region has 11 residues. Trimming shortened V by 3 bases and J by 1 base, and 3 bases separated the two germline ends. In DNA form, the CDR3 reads TGCAGCGTTGACAATAACTATGGCTACACCTTC. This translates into CSVDNNYGYTF.

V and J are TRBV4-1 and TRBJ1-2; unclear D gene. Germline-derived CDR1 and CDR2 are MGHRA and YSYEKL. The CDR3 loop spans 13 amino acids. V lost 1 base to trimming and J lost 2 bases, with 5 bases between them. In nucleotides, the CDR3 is TGCGCCAGCAGCCAAGGAGGGAACTATGGCTACACCTTC. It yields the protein CASSQGGNYGYTF.

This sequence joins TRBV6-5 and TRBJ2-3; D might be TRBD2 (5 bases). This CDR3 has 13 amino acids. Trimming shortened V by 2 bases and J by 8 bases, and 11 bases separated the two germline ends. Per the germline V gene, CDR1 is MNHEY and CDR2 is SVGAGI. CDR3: CASSYPGLGTQYF. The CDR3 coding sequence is TGTGCCAGCAGTTACCCGGGGTTGGGTACGCAGTATTTT.

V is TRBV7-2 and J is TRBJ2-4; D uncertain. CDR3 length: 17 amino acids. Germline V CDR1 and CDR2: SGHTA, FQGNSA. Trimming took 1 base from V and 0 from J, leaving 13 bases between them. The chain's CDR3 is CASSLEGRTLAKNIQYF. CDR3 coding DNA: TGTGCCAGCAGCTTAGAGGGCAGGACCTTAGCCAAAAACATTCAGTACTTC.

CDR3 protein: CASSLGTYTPSTDTQYF. CDR3 DNA: TGTGCCAGCAGCTTAGGGACTTACACCCCTAGCACAGATACGCAGTATTTT. The rearrangement uses TRBV11-2 and TRBJ2-3; tentative D call: TRBD2 (5 bases). From germline, CDR1 is SGHAT and CDR2 FQNNGV. This CDR3 region has 17 residues. V lost 1 base and J 0 bases, leaving 14 bases between the germline ends.

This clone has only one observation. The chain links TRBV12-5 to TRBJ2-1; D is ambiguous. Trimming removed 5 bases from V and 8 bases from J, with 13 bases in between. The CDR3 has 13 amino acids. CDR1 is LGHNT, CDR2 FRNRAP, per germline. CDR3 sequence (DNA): TGTGCTAGTGGTCTCTCTTCCGTCGATGAGCAGTTCTTC. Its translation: CASGLSSVDEQFF.

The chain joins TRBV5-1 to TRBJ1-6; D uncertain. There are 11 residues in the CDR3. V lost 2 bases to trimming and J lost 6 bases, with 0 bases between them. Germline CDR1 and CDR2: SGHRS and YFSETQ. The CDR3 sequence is CASSFNSPLHF. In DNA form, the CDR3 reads TGCGCCAGCAGCTTTAATTCACCCCTCCACTTT.

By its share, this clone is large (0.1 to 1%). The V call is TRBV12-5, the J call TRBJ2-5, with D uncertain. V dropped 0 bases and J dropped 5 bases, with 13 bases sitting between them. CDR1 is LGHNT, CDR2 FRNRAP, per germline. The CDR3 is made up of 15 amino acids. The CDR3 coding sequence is TGTGCTAGTGGTTTGGTACACGTTGAAGGGGAGACCCAGTACTTC. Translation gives CASGLVHVEGETQYF.

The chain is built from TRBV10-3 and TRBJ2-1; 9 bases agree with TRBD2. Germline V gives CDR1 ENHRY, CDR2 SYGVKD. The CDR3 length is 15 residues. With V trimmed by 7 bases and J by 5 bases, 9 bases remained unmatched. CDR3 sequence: CAINQLAGDDNEQFF. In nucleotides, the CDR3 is TGTGCCATCAACCAACTAGCGGGTGATGACAATGAGCAGTTCTTC.

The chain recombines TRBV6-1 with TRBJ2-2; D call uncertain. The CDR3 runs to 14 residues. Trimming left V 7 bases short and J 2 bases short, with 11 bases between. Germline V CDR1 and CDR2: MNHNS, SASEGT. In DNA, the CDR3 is TGTGCCAGCACTCAGACACTTAACACCGGGGAGCTGTTTTTT. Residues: CASTQTLNTGELFF.

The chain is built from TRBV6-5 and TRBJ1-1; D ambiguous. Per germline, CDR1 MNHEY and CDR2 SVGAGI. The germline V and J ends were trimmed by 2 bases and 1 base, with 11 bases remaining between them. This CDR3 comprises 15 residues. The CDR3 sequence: CASSYDKLTNTEAFF. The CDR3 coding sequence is TGTGCCAGCAGTTACGACAAACTAACGAACACTGAAGCTTTCTTT.

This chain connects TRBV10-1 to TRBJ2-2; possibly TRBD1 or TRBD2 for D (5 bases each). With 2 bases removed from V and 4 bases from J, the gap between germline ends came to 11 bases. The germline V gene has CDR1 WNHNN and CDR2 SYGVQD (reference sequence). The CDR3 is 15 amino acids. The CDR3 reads CASSEVAGSTGELFF. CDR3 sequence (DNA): TGCGCCAGCAGTGAGGTAGCAGGGAGCACCGGGGAGCTGTTTTTT.

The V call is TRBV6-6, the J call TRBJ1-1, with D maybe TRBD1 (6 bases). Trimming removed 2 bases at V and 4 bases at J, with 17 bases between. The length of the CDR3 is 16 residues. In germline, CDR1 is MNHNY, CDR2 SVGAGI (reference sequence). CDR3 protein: CASSYPGGTPATEAFF. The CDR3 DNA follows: TGTGCCAGCAGTTACCCAGGAGGGACACCGGCCACTGAAGCTTTCTTT.

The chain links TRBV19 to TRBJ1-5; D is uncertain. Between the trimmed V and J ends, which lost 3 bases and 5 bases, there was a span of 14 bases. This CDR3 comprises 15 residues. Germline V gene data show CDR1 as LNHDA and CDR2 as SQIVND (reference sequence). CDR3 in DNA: TGTGCCAGTAGTATGAAGGGAGTCTCATATCAGCCCCAGCATTTT. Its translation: CASSMKGVSYQPQHF.

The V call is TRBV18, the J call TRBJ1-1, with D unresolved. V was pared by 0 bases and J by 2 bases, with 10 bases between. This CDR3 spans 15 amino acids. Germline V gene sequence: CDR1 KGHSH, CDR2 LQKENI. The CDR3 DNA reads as TGTGCCAGCTCACCACCGGGTGAGGGAAACACTGAAGCTTTCTTT. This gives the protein CASSPPGEGNTEAFF.

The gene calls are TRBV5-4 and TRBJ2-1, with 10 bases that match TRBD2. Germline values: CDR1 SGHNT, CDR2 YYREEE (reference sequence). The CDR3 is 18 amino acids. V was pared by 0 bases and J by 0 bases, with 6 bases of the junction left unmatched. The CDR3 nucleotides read TGTGCCAGCAGCTTGGGTACGGGACTAGCGAGCTCCTACAATGAGCAGTTCTTC. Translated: CASSLGTGLASSYNEQFF.

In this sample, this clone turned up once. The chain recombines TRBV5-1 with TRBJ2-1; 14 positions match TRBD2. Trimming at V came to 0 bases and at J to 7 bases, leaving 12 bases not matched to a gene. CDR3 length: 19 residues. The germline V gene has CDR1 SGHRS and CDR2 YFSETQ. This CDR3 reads CASSLGPSTSGRARNEQFF. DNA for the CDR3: TGCGCCAGCAGCTTGGGACCTTCGACTAGCGGGAGGGCACGGAATGAGCAGTTCTTC.

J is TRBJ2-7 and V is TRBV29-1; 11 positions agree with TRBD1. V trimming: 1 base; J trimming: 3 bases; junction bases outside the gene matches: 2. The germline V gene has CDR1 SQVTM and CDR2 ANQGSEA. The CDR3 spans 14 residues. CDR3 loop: CSVEVGTGGYEQYF. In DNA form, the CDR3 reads TGCAGCGTTGAAGTAGGGACAGGGGGCTACGAGCAGTACTTC.

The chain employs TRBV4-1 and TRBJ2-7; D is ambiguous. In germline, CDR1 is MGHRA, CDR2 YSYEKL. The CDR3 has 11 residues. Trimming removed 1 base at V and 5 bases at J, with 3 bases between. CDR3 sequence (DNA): TGCGCCAGCAGCCAAGGGCACGAGCAGTACTTC. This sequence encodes CASSQGHEQYF.

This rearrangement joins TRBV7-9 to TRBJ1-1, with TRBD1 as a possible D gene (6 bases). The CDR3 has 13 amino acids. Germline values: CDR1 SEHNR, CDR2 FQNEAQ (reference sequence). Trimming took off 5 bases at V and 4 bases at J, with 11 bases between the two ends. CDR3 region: CASSPQGLTEAFF. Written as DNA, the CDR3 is TGTGCCAGCAGCCCACAGGGACTCACTGAAGCTTTCTTT.

DNA of the CDR3: TGTGCCAGTAGCGATGTCAGGCCAGGGCAGAGCTCTGGAAACACCATATATTTT. The encoded protein is CASSDVRPGQSSGNTIYF. The rearrangement joins TRBV19 to TRBJ1-3; D is possibly TRBD1 (5 bases). This CDR3 contains 18 residues. Germline loops: CDR1 LNHDA, CDR2 SQIVND (reference sequence). Deletions cut 6 bases from V and 0 bases from J, with 21 bases between.

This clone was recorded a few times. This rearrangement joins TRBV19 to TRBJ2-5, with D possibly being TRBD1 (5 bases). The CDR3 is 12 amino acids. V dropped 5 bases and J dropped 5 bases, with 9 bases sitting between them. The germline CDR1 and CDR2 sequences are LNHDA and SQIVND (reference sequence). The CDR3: CASSPGWETQYF. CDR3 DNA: TGTGCCAGTAGTCCAGGGTGGGAGACCCAGTACTTC. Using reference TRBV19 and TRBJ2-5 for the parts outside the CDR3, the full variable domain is DGGITQSPKYLFRKEGQNVTLSCEQNLNHDAMYWYRQDPGQGLRLIYYSQIVNDFQKGDIAEGYSVSREKKESFPLTVTSAQKNPTAFYLCASSPGWETQYFGPGTRLLVL.

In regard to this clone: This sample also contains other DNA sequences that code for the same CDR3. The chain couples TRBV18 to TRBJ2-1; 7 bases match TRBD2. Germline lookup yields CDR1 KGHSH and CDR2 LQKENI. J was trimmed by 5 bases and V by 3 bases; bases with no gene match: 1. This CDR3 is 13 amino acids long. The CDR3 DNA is TGTGCCAGCTCACCCGGACTAGACAATGAGCAGTTCTTC. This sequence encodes CASSPGLDNEQFF.